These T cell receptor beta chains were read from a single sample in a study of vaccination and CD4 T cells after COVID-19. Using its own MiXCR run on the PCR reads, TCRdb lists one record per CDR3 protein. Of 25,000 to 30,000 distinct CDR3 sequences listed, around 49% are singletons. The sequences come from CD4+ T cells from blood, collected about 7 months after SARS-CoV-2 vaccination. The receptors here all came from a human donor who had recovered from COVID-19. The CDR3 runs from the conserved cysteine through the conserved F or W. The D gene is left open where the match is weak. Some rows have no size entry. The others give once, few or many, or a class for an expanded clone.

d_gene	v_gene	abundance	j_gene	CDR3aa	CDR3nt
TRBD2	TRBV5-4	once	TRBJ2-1	CASSSLAGTFDEQFF	TGTGCCAGCAGCTCCTTAGCGGGAACCTTCGATGAGCAGTTCTTC
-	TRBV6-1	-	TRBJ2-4	CASQRVAKNIQYF	TGTGCCAGCCAACGGGTAGCCAAAAACATTCAGTACTTC
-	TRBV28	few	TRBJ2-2	CASSLQANTGELFF	TGTGCCAGCAGTTTACAGGCGAACACCGGGGAGCTGTTTTTT
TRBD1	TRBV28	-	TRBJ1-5	CASSPSRTGPNQPQHF	TGTGCCAGCAGCCCCTCCAGGACAGGGCCAAATCAGCCCCAGCATTTT
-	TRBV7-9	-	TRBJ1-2	CASSVGLYGYTF	TGTGCCAGCAGTGTGGGGCTCTATGGCTACACCTTC
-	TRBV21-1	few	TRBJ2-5	CASSKLEYQETQYF	TGTGCCAGCAGCAAACTTGAGTACCAAGAGACCCAGTACTTC
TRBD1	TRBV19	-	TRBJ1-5	CANRDRDSNQSQHF	TGTGCCAACAGGGACAGGGATAGCAATCAGTCCCAGCATTTT
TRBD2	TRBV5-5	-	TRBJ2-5	CASSTTSAQETQYF	TGTGCCAGCAGCACGACTAGCGCGCAAGAGACCCAGTACTTC
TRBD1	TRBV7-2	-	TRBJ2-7	CASSPRGRGGKSYEQYF	TGTGCCAGCAGCCCGAGGGGGAGAGGGGGCAAATCCTACGAGCAGTACTTC
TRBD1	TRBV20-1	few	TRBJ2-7	CSAEGGQVSSYEQYF	TGCAGTGCCGAGGGGGGACAGGTTAGCTCCTACGAGCAGTACTTC
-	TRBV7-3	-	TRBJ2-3	CASSLDLDTQYF	TGTGCCAGCAGCCTGGACTTAGATACGCAGTATTTT
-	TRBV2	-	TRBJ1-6	CASSAARGGSPLHF	TGTGCCAGCAGTGCAGCCAGGGGAGGCTCACCCCTCCACTTT
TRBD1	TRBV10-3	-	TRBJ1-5	CASRDRGFSGQPQHF	TGTGCCAGCCGGGACAGGGGGTTTTCGGGTCAGCCCCAGCATTTT
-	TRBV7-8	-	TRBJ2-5	CASRKTSLKETQYF	TGTGCCAGCAGGAAGACTAGTTTAAAAGAGACCCAGTACTTC
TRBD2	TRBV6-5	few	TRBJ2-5	CASSWGLAVTRETQYF	TGTGCCAGCAGTTGGGGACTAGCGGTTACAAGGGAGACCCAGTACTTC
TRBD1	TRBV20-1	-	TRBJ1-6	CSVSSTRQGGPNSPLHF	TGCAGTGTTTCTTCCACCCGACAGGGAGGCCCTAATTCACCCCTCCACTTT
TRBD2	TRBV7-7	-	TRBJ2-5	CASNIGLAGAETQYF	TGTGCTAGCAACATCGGACTAGCGGGAGCTGAGACCCAGTACTTC
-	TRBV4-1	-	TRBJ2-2	CASSQDLVAGTGELFF	TGCGCCAGCAGCCAAGATCTGGTAGCAGGAACCGGGGAGCTGTTTTTT
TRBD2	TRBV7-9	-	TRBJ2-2	CASSRLAVNTGELFF	TGTGCCAGCAGCCGGCTAGCGGTGAACACCGGGGAGCTGTTTTTT
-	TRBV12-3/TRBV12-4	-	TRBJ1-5	CASSADYSNQPQHF	TGTGCCAGCAGTGCCGACTATAGCAATCAGCCCCAGCATTTT
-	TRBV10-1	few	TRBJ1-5	CARTTDYSNQPQHF	TGCGCCAGAACGACAGACTATAGCAATCAGCCCCAGCATTTT
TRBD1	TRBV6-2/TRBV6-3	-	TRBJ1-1	CASRIPNRGTEAFF	TGTGCCAGCAGAATACCAAACAGGGGCACTGAAGCTTTCTTT
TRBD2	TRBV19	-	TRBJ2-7	CASSTGTSGSSTYEQYF	TGTGCCAGTAGTACGGGGACTAGCGGGAGTAGTACGTACGAGCAGTACTTC
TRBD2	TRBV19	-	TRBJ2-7	CASAGGPTYEQYF	TGTGCCAGCGCGGGAGGACCTACTTACGAGCAGTACTTC
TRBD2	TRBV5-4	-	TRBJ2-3	CASSLYRTSVTDTQYF	TGTGCCAGCAGCTTGTATAGGACTAGCGTTACAGATACGCAGTATTTT
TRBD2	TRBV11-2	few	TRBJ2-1	CASSLGLAGVDEQFF	TGTGCCAGCAGCTTAGGACTAGCGGGAGTCGATGAGCAGTTCTTC
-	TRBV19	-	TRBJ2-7	CASRPTGIAYEQYF	TGTGCCAGTAGGCCCACAGGGATCGCCTACGAGCAGTACTTC
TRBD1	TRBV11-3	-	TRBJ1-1	CASSQLRGPRTEAFF	TGTGCCAGCAGCCAACTCAGGGGGCCGCGCACTGAAGCTTTCTTT
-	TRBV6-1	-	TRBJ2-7	CASSESTPYEQYF	TGTGCCAGCAGTGAATCTACACCCTACGAGCAGTACTTC
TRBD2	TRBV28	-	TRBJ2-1	CASSGGTSGSLTAEQFF	TGTGCCAGCAGTGGAGGGACTAGCGGGAGCCTGACCGCTGAGCAGTTCTTC
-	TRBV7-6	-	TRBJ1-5	CASSRGGGENQPQHF	TGTGCCAGCAGTCGTGGGGGGGGCGAAAATCAGCCCCAGCATTTT
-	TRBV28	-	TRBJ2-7	CASGRLGTTYEQYF	TGTGCCAGCGGTAGACTAGGGACGACCTACGAGCAGTACTTC
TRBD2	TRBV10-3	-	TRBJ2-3	CAISPGTSVGGTDTQYF	TGTGCCATCAGTCCCGGGACTAGCGTGGGGGGCACAGATACGCAGTATTTT
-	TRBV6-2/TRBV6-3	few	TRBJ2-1	CASSYSRDSSYNEQFF	TGTGCCAGCAGTTACTCAAGGGATAGCTCCTACAATGAGCAGTTCTTC
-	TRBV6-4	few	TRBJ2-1	CASSASESNEQFF	TGTGCCAGCAGTGCTAGCGAGAGCAATGAGCAGTTCTTC
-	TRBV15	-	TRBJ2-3	CATAPRRSDTQYF	TGTGCCACCGCACCCCGGCGTTCAGATACGCAGTATTTT
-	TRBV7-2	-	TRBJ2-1	CASSPSWANEQFF	TGTGCCAGCAGCCCAAGTTGGGCAAATGAGCAGTTCTTC
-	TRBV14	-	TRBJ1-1	CASSRRGGTEAFF	TGTGCCAGCAGCCGAAGGGGAGGAACTGAAGCTTTCTTT
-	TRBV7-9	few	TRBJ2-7	CASSTDSYEQYF	TGTGCCAGCAGCACGGACAGCTACGAGCAGTACTTC